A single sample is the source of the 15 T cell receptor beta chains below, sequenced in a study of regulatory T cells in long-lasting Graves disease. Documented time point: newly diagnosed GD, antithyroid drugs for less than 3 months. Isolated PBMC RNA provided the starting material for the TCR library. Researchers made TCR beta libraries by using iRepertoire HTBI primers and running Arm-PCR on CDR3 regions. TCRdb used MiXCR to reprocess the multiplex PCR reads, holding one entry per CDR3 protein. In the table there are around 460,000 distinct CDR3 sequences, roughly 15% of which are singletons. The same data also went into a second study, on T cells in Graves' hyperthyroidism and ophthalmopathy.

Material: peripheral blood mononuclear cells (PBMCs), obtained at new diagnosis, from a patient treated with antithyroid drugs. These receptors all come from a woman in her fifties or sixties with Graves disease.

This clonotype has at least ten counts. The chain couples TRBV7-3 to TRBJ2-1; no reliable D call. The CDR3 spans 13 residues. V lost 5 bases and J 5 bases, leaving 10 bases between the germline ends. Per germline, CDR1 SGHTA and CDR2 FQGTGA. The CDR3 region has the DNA TGTGCCAGCAGCCAGATGGAGAACAATGAGCAGTTCTTC. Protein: CASSQMENNEQFF.

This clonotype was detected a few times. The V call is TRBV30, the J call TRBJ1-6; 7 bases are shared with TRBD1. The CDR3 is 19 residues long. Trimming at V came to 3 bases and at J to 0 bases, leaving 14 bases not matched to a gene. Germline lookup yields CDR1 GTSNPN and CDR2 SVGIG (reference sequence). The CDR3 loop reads CAWRLTTTGKSSYNSPLHF. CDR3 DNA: TGTGCCTGGAGGTTAACCACGACAGGGAAGAGCTCCTATAATTCACCCCTCCACTTT.

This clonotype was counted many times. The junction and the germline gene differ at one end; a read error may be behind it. The CDR3 DNA reads TGTGCCAGCTCACCAAGCAACCGGGGATTTGTTTTCTACGATGAGCAGTTCTTC. This gives the protein CASSPSNRGFVFYDEQFF. The chain links TRBV18 to TRBJ2-1; the D gene is possibly TRBD2 (5 bases). Germline lookup yields CDR1 KGHSH and CDR2 LQKENI. The length of the CDR3 is 18 residues.

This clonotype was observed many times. CDR3 in DNA: TGCAGCGTTGTGGGGGATCGTTCTAACTATGGCTACACCTTC. Translation gives CSVVGDRSNYGYTF. The chain recombines TRBV29-1 with TRBJ1-2; perhaps TRBD1 as D (5 bases). The CDR3 covers 14 residues. The V gene lost 4 bases and the J gene lost 0 bases, with 12 bases spanning the gap. Germline V lookup: CDR1 SQVTM, CDR2 ANQGSEA. Complete variable domain (other parts from reference TRBV29-1 and TRBJ1-2): SAVISQKPSRDICQRGTSLTIQCQVDSQVTMMFWYRQQPGQSLTLIATANQGSEATYESGFVIDKFPISRPNLTFSTLTVSNMSPEDSSIYLCSVVGDRSNYGYTFGSGTRLTVV.

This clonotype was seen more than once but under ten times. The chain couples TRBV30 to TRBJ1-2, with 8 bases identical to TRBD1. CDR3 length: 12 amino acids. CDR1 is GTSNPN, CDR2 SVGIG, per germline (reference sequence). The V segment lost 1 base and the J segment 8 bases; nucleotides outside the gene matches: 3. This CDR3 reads CAWSGTGTGYTF. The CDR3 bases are TGTGCCTGGAGTGGGACAGGGACCGGCTACACCTTC.

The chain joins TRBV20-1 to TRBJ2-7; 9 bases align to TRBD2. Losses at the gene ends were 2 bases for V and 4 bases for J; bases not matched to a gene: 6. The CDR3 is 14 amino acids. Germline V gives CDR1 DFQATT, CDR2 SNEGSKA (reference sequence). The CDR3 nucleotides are TGCAGTGCTAGACCTAGCGGGATCCGGTACGAGCAGTACTTC. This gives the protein CSARPSGIRYEQYF.

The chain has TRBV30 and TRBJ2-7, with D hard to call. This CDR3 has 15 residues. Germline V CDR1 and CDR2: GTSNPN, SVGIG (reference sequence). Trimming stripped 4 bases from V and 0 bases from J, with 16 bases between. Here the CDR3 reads CAWKAERLSSYEQYF. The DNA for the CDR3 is TGTGCCTGGAAAGCTGAACGCCTGAGCTCCTACGAGCAGTACTTC.

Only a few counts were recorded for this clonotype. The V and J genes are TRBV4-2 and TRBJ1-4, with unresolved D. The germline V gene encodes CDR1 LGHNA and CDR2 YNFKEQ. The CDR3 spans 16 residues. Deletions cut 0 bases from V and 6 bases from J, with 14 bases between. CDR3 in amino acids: CASSQDLMGGDEKLFF. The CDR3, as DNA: TGTGCCAGCAGCCAAGATCTTATGGGTGGAGATGAAAAACTGTTTTTT.

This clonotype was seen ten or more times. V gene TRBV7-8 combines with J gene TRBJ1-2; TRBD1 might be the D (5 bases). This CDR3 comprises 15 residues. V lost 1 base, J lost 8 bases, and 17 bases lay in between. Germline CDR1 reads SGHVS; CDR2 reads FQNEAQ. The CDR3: CASSLVDRPGWGYTF. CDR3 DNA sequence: TGTGCCAGCAGCTTAGTAGACAGACCCGGTTGGGGCTACACCTTC.

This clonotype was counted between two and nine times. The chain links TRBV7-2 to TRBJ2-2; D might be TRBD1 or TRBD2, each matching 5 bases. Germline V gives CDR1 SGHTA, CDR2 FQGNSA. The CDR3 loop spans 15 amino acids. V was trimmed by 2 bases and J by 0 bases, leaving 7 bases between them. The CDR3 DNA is TGTGCCAGCAGCTTATTGGGGGCGAACACCGGGGAGCTGTTTTTT. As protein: CASSLLGANTGELFF.

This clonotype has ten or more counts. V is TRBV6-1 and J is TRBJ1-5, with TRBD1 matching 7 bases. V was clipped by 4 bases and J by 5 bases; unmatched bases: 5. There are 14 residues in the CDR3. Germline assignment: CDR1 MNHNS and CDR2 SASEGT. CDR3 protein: CASSGQGFYQPQHF. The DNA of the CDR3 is TGTGCCAGCAGTGGACAGGGTTTCTATCAGCCCCAGCATTTT.

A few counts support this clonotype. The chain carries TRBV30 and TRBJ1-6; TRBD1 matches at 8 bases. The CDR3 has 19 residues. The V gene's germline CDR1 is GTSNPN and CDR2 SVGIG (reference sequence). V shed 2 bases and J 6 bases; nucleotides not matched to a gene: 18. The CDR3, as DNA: TGTGCCTGGAGTCCCGGGTGGGGACAGGACGATTTTTCTAATTCACCCCTCCACTTT. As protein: CAWSPGWGQDDFSNSPLHF.

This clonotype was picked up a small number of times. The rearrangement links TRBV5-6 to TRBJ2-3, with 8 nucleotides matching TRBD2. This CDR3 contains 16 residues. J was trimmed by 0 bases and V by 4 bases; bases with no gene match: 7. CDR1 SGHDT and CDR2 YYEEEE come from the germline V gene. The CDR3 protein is CASSAGLASSTDTQYF. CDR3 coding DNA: TGTGCCAGCAGCGCCGGACTAGCCTCAAGCACAGATACGCAGTATTTT.

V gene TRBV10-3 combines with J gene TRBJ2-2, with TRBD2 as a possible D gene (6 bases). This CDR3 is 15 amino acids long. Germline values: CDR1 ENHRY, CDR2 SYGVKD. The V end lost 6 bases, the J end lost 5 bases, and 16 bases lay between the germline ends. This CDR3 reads CAISPNGGRTGELFF. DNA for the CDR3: TGTGCCATCAGCCCGAACGGGGGTCGGACCGGGGAGCTGTTTTTT.

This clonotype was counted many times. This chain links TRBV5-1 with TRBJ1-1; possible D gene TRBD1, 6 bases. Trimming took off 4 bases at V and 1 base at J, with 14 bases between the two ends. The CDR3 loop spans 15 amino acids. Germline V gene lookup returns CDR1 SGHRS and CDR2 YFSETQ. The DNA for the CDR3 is TGCGCCAGCAGCGGAAAGACAGGACCGAACACTGAAGCTTTCTTT. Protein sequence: CASSGKTGPNTEAFF.